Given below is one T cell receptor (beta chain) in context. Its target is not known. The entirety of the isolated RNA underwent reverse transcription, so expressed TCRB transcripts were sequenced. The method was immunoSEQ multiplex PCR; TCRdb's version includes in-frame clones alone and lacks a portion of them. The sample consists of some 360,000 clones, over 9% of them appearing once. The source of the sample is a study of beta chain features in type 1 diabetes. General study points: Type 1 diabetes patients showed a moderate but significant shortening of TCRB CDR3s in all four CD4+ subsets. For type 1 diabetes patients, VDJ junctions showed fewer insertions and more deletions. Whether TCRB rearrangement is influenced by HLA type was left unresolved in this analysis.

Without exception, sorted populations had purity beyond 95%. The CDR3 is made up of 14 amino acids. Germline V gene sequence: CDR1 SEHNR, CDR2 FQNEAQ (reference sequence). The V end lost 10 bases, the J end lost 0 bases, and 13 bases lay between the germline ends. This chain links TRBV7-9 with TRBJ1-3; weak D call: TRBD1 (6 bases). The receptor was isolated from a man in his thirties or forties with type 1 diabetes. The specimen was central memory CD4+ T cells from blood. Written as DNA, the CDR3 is TGTGCCAACCAGGAGACAGGCTCTGGAAACACCATATATTTT. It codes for CANQETGSGNTIYF.